This entry describes one T cell receptor beta chain. Its antigen is as yet unknown. Data came from immunoSEQ multiplex PCR; TCRdb stores just in-frame clones and leaves some out. The data show 150,000 to 200,000 clones, just under 95% seen once. The data stem from a study of T cell responses to AZD1222 COVID-19 vaccine. Overall study findings and caveats: Baseline seropositivity occurred in only a handful of AZD1222 recipients. After two AZD1222 doses, spike-specific TCR breadth and depth rose versus day 0. Most donors were white British and more were female, and clonal diversity was possibly underestimated. Of spike-specific TCRs, nearly half reportedly target regions left unmutated in variants.

V was clipped by 6 bases and J by 6 bases, with 12 bases between them. The CDR3 is made up of 13 amino acids. The germline gives CDR1 MNHEY, CDR2 SVGAGI. This specimen consisted of peripheral blood, obtained on day 0 of AZD1222 vaccination. V is TRBV6-5 and J is TRBJ2-4; a possible D gene is TRBD2 (6 bases). This TCR was recovered from an adult in good health. As DNA, the CDR3 is TGTGCCAGCAGGCCGGGACTGGGAAACATTCAGTACTTC. Translating gives CASRPGLGNIQYF.